A selection of T cell receptor beta chains follows, all from one sample in a study of blood T cell repertoires in COVID-19. TCRdb's table, derived via immunoSEQ multiplex PCR, lists solely in-frame clones and lacks some. The sample records about 130,000 clones, about four fifths being singletons. The source material was peripheral blood. Receptors were obtained from a man aged 25 to 40 with COVID-19, enrolled during active disease. Each CDR3 is given with its conserved first and last residue. The D gene is left open where the match is weak. Some rows mark clone size as missing; the rest say once, few, many or name a class of expanded clone.

cdr3_aa: CASSFRTSGGEQYF
cdr3_nt: TGCGCCAGCAGCTTTCGGACTAGCGGAGGCGAGCAGTACTTC
v_call: TRBV5-1
j_call: TRBJ2-7
clone_size: -
d_call: TRBD2

cdr3_aa: CASSLGAVSEKLFF
cdr3_nt: TGTGCCAGCAGCTTAGGGGCAGTTTCTGAAAAACTGTTTTTT
v_call: TRBV7-2
j_call: TRBJ1-4
clone_size: -
d_call: -

cdr3_aa: CASSSHTEAFF
cdr3_nt: TGTGCCAGCAGTTCTCACACTGAAGCTTTCTTT
v_call: TRBV28
j_call: TRBJ1-1
clone_size: -
d_call: -

cdr3_aa: CASSWTGLSNQPQHF
cdr3_nt: TGTGCCAGTAGTTGGACAGGGCTTAGCAATCAGCCCCAGCATTTT
v_call: TRBV19
j_call: TRBJ1-5
clone_size: -
d_call: TRBD1

cdr3_aa: CASSSGTGVNTEAFF
cdr3_nt: TGTGCCAGCAGCTCCGGGACAGGGGTGAACACTGAAGCTTTCTTT
v_call: TRBV11-3
j_call: TRBJ1-1
clone_size: once
d_call: TRBD1

cdr3_aa: CASSLVASGGADTQYF
cdr3_nt: TGTGCCAGCAGCTTAGTTGCGAGCGGGGGGGCAGATACGCAGTATTTT
v_call: TRBV7-2
j_call: TRBJ2-3
clone_size: few
d_call: TRBD2

cdr3_aa: CASSFGFYEQYF
cdr3_nt: TGTGCCAGCAGCTTTGGCTTCTACGAGCAGTACTTC
v_call: TRBV5-6
j_call: TRBJ2-7
clone_size: -
d_call: -

cdr3_aa: CAISAPGQTYEQYF
cdr3_nt: TGTGCCATCAGCGCCCCGGGACAAACATACGAGCAGTACTTC
v_call: TRBV10-3
j_call: TRBJ2-7
clone_size: -
d_call: -

cdr3_aa: CASNQEQGREKLFF
cdr3_nt: TGTGCCAGCAACCAGGAACAGGGGCGGGAAAAACTGTTTTTT
v_call: TRBV2
j_call: TRBJ1-4
clone_size: -
d_call: TRBD1

cdr3_aa: CASSRTGYTDTQYF
cdr3_nt: TGTGCCAGCAGTAGGACAGGGTATACGGATACGCAGTATTTT
v_call: TRBV2
j_call: TRBJ2-3
clone_size: -
d_call: TRBD1

cdr3_aa: CASSELGSYGYTF
cdr3_nt: TGTGCCAGCAGTGAATTGGGGAGCTATGGCTACACCTTC
v_call: TRBV6-1
j_call: TRBJ1-2
clone_size: -
d_call: -

cdr3_aa: CASSARTSGNTIYF
cdr3_nt: TGCGCCAGCAGTGCCCGGACATCTGGAAACACCATATATTTT
v_call: TRBV10-1
j_call: TRBJ1-3
clone_size: -
d_call: -

cdr3_aa: CASSTQENTEAFF
cdr3_nt: TGTGCCAGCAGTACCCAGGAGAACACTGAAGCTTTCTTT
v_call: TRBV6-5
j_call: TRBJ1-1
clone_size: few
d_call: -

cdr3_aa: CASSGEGTSGYTF
cdr3_nt: TGTGCCAGCAGTGGGGAGGGGACCTCTGGCTACACCTTC
v_call: TRBV28
j_call: TRBJ1-2
clone_size: -
d_call: -

cdr3_aa: CASSLSGGAETQYF
cdr3_nt: TGTGCCAGCAGCCTTAGCGGGGGGGCCGAGACCCAGTACTTC
v_call: TRBV3-1/TRBV3-2
j_call: TRBJ2-5
clone_size: -
d_call: TRBD2

cdr3_aa: CASSFSGNQETQYF
cdr3_nt: TGTGCCAGCAGTTTTAGCGGGAACCAAGAGACCCAGTACTTC
v_call: TRBV6-2/TRBV6-3
j_call: TRBJ2-5
clone_size: -
d_call: TRBD2

cdr3_aa: CASSHWRGYGYTF
cdr3_nt: TGTGCCAGCAGCCATTGGCGCGGATATGGCTACACCTTC
v_call: TRBV3-1/TRBV3-2
j_call: TRBJ1-2
clone_size: once
d_call: -

cdr3_aa: CASRLGLVQETQYF
cdr3_nt: TGTGCCAGCAGGCTGGGACTAGTCCAAGAGACCCAGTACTTC
v_call: TRBV5-4
j_call: TRBJ2-5
clone_size: -
d_call: TRBD2

cdr3_aa: CAWSGHSTDTQYF
cdr3_nt: TGTGCCTGGAGTGGACATAGCACAGATACGCAGTATTTT
v_call: TRBV30
j_call: TRBJ2-3
clone_size: -
d_call: -

cdr3_aa: CASSLIAGAYNEQFF
cdr3_nt: TGTGCCAGCAGTCTCATAGCGGGAGCTTACAATGAGCAGTTCTTC
v_call: TRBV27
j_call: TRBJ2-1
clone_size: -
d_call: TRBD2

cdr3_aa: CASSSSGADTGELFF
cdr3_nt: TGTGCCAGCAGTTCCTCAGGGGCCGACACCGGGGAGCTGTTTTTT
v_call: TRBV28
j_call: TRBJ2-2
clone_size: -
d_call: -

cdr3_aa: CASSSAAGLAIVGELFF
cdr3_nt: TGTGCCAGCAGTTCGGCGGCGGGACTAGCGATAGTGGGGGAGCTGTTTTTT
v_call: TRBV6-2/TRBV6-3
j_call: TRBJ2-2
clone_size: once
d_call: TRBD2

cdr3_aa: CASSPSSGYYGYTF
cdr3_nt: TGTGCCAGCAGCCCTAGTTCAGGGTACTATGGCTACACCTTC
v_call: TRBV9
j_call: TRBJ1-2
clone_size: -
d_call: -

cdr3_aa: CASGLRPGGDYGYTF
cdr3_nt: TGTGCTAGTGGTTTAAGACCAGGGGGTGACTATGGCTACACCTTC
v_call: TRBV12-5
j_call: TRBJ1-2
clone_size: -
d_call: TRBD1

cdr3_aa: CASSLGGGSQPQHF
cdr3_nt: TGTGCCAGCAGTTTGGGGGGGGGCAGTCAGCCCCAGCATTTT
v_call: TRBV27
j_call: TRBJ1-5
clone_size: -
d_call: -

cdr3_aa: CASSYDSGNTIYF
cdr3_nt: TGTGCCAGCAGTTACGACAGTGGAAACACCATATATTTT
v_call: TRBV6-2/TRBV6-3
j_call: TRBJ1-3
clone_size: -
d_call: -

cdr3_aa: CASSARGSENTIYF
cdr3_nt: TGTGCCAGCAGCGCCAGGGGGAGCGAAAACACCATATATTTT
v_call: TRBV9
j_call: TRBJ1-3
clone_size: once
d_call: TRBD1

cdr3_aa: CASSMFIGGRGPPGDTQYF
cdr3_nt: TGTGCCAGTAGTATGTTCATCGGGGGGCGGGGGCCCCCCGGAGATACGCAGTATTTT
v_call: TRBV19
j_call: TRBJ2-3
clone_size: -
d_call: -

cdr3_aa: CASSPRARTIEQETQYF
cdr3_nt: TGTGCCAGCAGTCCAAGGGCCCGGACTATTGAACAAGAGACCCAGTACTTC
v_call: TRBV27
j_call: TRBJ2-5
clone_size: -
d_call: -